This T cell receptor beta chain derives from a study of post-analysis software for immune sequencing data. In the study overall: Disease trajectories encompassed relapsing-remitting, secondary progressive and progressive-relapsing multiple sclerosis.

Concerning this clonotype itself: Antigen unknown. One junction end does not reproduce the germline sequence, and a read error may be involved.

Every TCR beta cDNA library bore unique molecular identifiers. T cells numbering roughly 0.95 to 10 million gave rise to roughly 0.5 million cDNA molecules. TCRdb reanalysed the PCR reads using MiXCR and keeps one entry per CDR3 protein. Found here are 650,000 to 900,000 distinct CDR3 sequences, 35% to 55% of them singletons; the top ten hold over 4.5%. Study outcomes and limitations: Controls significantly exceeded multiple sclerosis patients in normalized Chao1 diversity. Strong co-clustering by F measure was seen for same-batch samples.

Sequences were obtained from blood. The source is a girl aged 5-17 years with multiple sclerosis.

The CDR3 protein is CAISESDSDNKQFF. CDR3 coding DNA: TGTGCCATCAGTGAGTCCGACAGTGACAATAAGCAGTTCTTC. The rearrangement joins TRBV10-3 to TRBJ2-1; possible D gene TRBD1, 5 bases. The CDR3 contains 14 residues. Per germline, CDR1 ENHRY and CDR2 SYGVKD.